A single sample gave rise to the 14 T cell receptor beta chains below, sequenced in a study of early T cells in non-severe SARS-CoV-2 infection. Using its own MiXCR run on the 5' RACE reads, TCRdb lists one record per CDR3 protein. The repertoire holds approximately 80,000 distinct CDR3 sequences, approximately 12% seen once, with approximately 3.6% in the top ten. The source material was whole blood. The receptors originated from an adult who was a healthcare worker with PCR-confirmed SARS-CoV-2 infection or an uninfected control (not recorded which).

Notes on this clonotype: Just one base apart from a much larger clone, this may be a read error. The chain joins TRBV7-9 to TRBJ2-2, with D tentatively TRBD1 (6 bases). CDR3 size: 15 residues. Germline V gene sequence: CDR1 SEHNR, CDR2 FQNEAQ (reference sequence). Trimming took off 5 bases at V and 7 bases at J, with 17 bases between the two ends. The CDR3 nucleotides are TGTGCCAGCAGCGAATGGAACAGGGTGATCGGGGAGCTGTTTTTT. Its protein is CASSEWNRVIGELFF.

This clonotype was observed at least ten times. V and J are TRBV12-3 or TRBV12-4 and TRBJ2-4; 10 nucleotides line up with TRBD1. The CDR3 consists of 15 residues. J was trimmed by 9 bases and V by 5 bases; bases with no gene match: 10. CDR3 region: CASSLTGGRLGIQYF. The CDR3 DNA reads TGTGCCAGCAGTCTGACAGGGGGCAGGTTAGGCATTCAGTACTTC.

The chain links TRBV13 to TRBJ2-3; 7 bases align to TRBD2. CDR3 length: 16 residues. The J segment lost 0 bases and the V segment lost 4 bases, leaving 7 bases of the junction unmatched. Germline values: CDR1 PRHDT, CDR2 FYEKMQ (reference sequence). In nucleotides, the CDR3 is TGTGCCAGCAGCTCCCGACTAGCTATTAGCACAGATACGCAGTATTTT. Protein sequence: CASSSRLAISTDTQYF.

This clonotype was detected many times. The rearrangement joins TRBV3-1 to TRBJ2-7, with D possibly matching TRBD1 (5 bases). The V gene lost 0 bases and the J gene lost 2 bases, with 11 bases spanning the gap. The germline CDR1 and CDR2 sequences are LGHDT and YNNKEL (reference sequence). This CDR3 contains 15 residues. Here the CDR3 reads CASSQDPGRAYEQYF. CDR3 DNA: TGTGCCAGCAGCCAAGATCCGGGCAGGGCCTACGAGCAGTACTTC.

CDR3 nucleotides: TGTGCCAGCAGCAAAGCTAAAGGGGGGACGCCCCAGAGTCCAATTAGGCTCCAGCATTTC. Residues: CASSKAKGGTPQSPIRLQHF. The chain carries TRBV21-1 and TRBJ1-5; no DNA check was done on the table's D call, TRBD1. TRBV21-1 is a known pseudogene. There are 20 residues in the CDR3.

This clonotype has at least ten counts. The DNA for the CDR3 is TGTGCCAGCAGTATGACTAGCGGAACCTACGAGCAGTACTTC. Translating it yields CASSMTSGTYEQYF. The V call is TRBV7-9, the J call TRBJ2-7; 9 bases line up with TRBD2. CDR3 size: 14 residues. Trimming at V came to 6 bases and at J to 2 bases, leaving 5 bases not matched to a gene. Germline values: CDR1 SEHNR, CDR2 FQNEAQ (reference sequence).

This clonotype was counted many times. The genes are TRBV29-1 and TRBJ2-1; 9 nucleotides match TRBD2. CDR1 and CDR2 (germline): SQVTM, ANQGSEA. CDR3 length equals 14 residues. After removal of 6 bases from V and 3 bases from J, the junction contained 6 bases not matched to a gene. This chain's CDR3 is CSVGGLALYNEQFF. CDR3 DNA: TGCAGCGTGGGGGGACTAGCTCTCTACAATGAGCAGTTCTTC.

J is TRBJ1-5 and V is TRBV28, with unresolved D. Germline CDR1 reads MDHEN; CDR2 reads SYDVKM. The CDR3 spans 16 residues. V lost 4 bases and J 3 bases, leaving 16 bases between the germline ends. The CDR3 protein is CASSSAAGTDNQPQHF. Here the CDR3 DNA reads TGTGCCAGCAGTTCTGCGGCAGGAACGGACAATCAGCCCCAGCATTTT.

This clonotype was seen at least ten times. The chain couples TRBV12-3 or TRBV12-4 to TRBJ1-1; TRBD1 matches 8 bases. J gave up 8 bases and V 6 bases, and 2 bases lay outside the gene matches. The CDR3 is 11 amino acids. The CDR3 loop is CASSWDREAFF. In DNA form, the CDR3 reads TGTGCCAGCAGCTGGGACAGGGAAGCTTTCTTT.

This chain connects TRBV2 to TRBJ1-3; D remains ambiguous. The CDR3 length is 13 residues. Per the germline V gene, CDR1 is SNHLY and CDR2 is FYNNEI. The V end was cut by 6 bases, the J end by 0 bases, with 6 bases between. The CDR3 here is CASSSNSGNTIYF. Here the CDR3 DNA reads TGTGCCAGCAGCTCAAACTCTGGAAACACCATATATTTT.

This clonotype was counted ten times or more. The V gene is TRBV12-3 or TRBV12-4, the J gene TRBJ2-5; 9 positions match TRBD2. After removal of 6 bases from V and 2 bases from J, the junction contained 4 bases not matched to a gene. CDR3 length: 14 residues. The CDR3 nucleotides are TGTGCCAGCAGAAGACTAGCGGAGCAAGAGACCCAGTACTTC. Encoded protein: CASRRLAEQETQYF.

V usage is TRBV7-2 and J usage is TRBJ1-1; no definite D call. V was pared by 1 base and J by 0 bases, with 12 bases between. The CDR3 contains 16 residues. CDR1 SGHTA and CDR2 FQGNSA come from the germline V gene. The CDR3 nucleotides are TGTGCCAGCAGCTTAGGTTACCGTAGAATGAACACTGAAGCTTTCTTT. It translates to CASSLGYRRMNTEAFF.

This chain connects TRBV20-1 to TRBJ2-3; 10 bases fit TRBD2. The CDR3 spans 12 residues. Germline-derived CDR1 and CDR2 are DFQATT and SNEGSKA (reference sequence). Losses at the gene ends were 5 bases for V and 8 bases for J; bases not matched to a gene: 4. The CDR3 spells CSALAGAGTQYF. CDR3 DNA sequence: TGCAGTGCTCTAGCGGGAGCTGGTACGCAGTATTTT.

This clonotype appeared a few times. V usage is TRBV14 and J usage is TRBJ1-1, with D unresolved. Germline lookup yields CDR1 SGHDN and CDR2 FVKESK. Trimming cost V 4 bases and J 4 bases, with 16 bases left between them. The CDR3 is made up of 15 amino acids. CDR3 protein: CASSPKAGIGTEAFF. For the CDR3, the DNA is TGTGCCAGCAGCCCAAAGGCGGGGATAGGCACTGAAGCTTTCTTT.